These 17 T cell receptor beta chains originate from one sample sequenced in a study of response to subunit inactivated influenza vaccine. TCRdb analysed the RT-PCR reads with MiXCR anew, one entry per CDR3 protein. The data contain around 790,000 distinct CDR3 sequences, around 20% of them singletons. Sequences were derived from PBMCs from blood, sampled 5 days after vaccination. These receptors were taken from a man aged 45-65 years who received an inactivated influenza vaccine.

This chain uses TRBV4-1 with TRBJ1-1, with D hard to call. Trimming pared 1 base from V and 1 base from J, leaving 10 bases between. This CDR3 is built from 15 residues. In germline, CDR1 is MGHRA, CDR2 YSYEKL. The CDR3 DNA sequence: TGCGCCAGCAGCCAAGGACCGGGCTCGAACACTGAAGCTTTCTTT. Translation: CASSQGPGSNTEAFF.

This clonotype was counted a few times. V usage is TRBV4-3 and J usage is TRBJ2-7; maybe TRBD1 (6 bases). The germline gives CDR1 LGHNA, CDR2 YSLEER. V was pared by 1 base and J by 0 bases, with 19 bases between. This CDR3 region has 18 residues. DNA of the CDR3: TGCGCCAGCAGCCAAGGGGCAAGGGACACCTTATACTCCTACGAGCAGTACTTC. It codes for CASSQGARDTLYSYEQYF.

This clonotype appeared many times. The genes are TRBV12-3 or TRBV12-4 and TRBJ1-5, with TRBD1 identical over 7 bases. CDR3 length: 15 amino acids. Trimming at V came to 6 bases and at J to 3 bases, leaving 8 bases not matched to a gene. The CDR3 nucleotides read TGTGCCAGCAGATCTGCGGGACAGCCCAATCAGCCCCAGCATTTT. Protein: CASRSAGQPNQPQHF.

CDR3 coding DNA: TGCAGTGCCGTGACTGAGTACTACGAGCAGTACTTC. As protein: CSAVTEYYEQYF. This chain connects TRBV20-1 to TRBJ2-7, with D hard to call. The CDR3 totals 12 residues. Between the trimmed V and J ends, which lost 6 bases and 3 bases, there was a span of 12 bases. Germline V gene lookup returns CDR1 DFQATT and CDR2 SNEGSKA (reference sequence).

This clonotype showed up just a few times. The J gene is TRBJ2-3, the V gene TRBV7-9; D is ambiguous. Germline V gives CDR1 SEHNR, CDR2 FQNEAQ (reference sequence). Between the trimmed V and J ends, which lost 5 bases and 3 bases, there was a span of 21 bases. CDR3 size: 17 residues. The chain's CDR3 is CASSLPGLEEGTDTQYF. CDR3 sequence (DNA): TGTGCCAGCAGCCTCCCGGGCTTAGAAGAAGGGACAGATACGCAGTATTTT. Together with reference TRBV7-9 and TRBJ2-3, the CDR3 gives the full variable domain: DTGVSQNPRHKITKRGQNVTFRCDPISEHNRLYWYRQTLGQGPEFLTYFQNEAQLEKSRLLSDRFSAERPKGSFSTLEIQRTEQGDSAMYLCASSLPGLEEGTDTQYFGPGTRLTVL.

The chain joins TRBV4-2 to TRBJ1-1; D is uncertain. Germline CDR1 and CDR2: LGHNA and YNFKEQ. Trimming removed 0 bases from V and 5 bases from J, with 13 bases in between. This CDR3 region has 15 residues. CDR3 loop: CASSQEGGVGTEAFF. CDR3 nucleotides: TGTGCCAGCAGCCAAGAAGGCGGGGTTGGTACTGAAGCTTTCTTT.

J is TRBJ1-2 and V is TRBV6-5; D is unclear. Germline CDR1 MNHEY, CDR2 SVGAGI. The CDR3 sequence is 10 residues long. Trimming pared 8 bases from V and 2 bases from J, leaving 3 bases between. The chain's CDR3 is CASYNYGYTF. CDR3 in DNA: TGTGCCAGCTACAACTATGGCTACACCTTC.

This clonotype was seen a handful of times. The chain has TRBV10-3 and TRBJ2-1, with 11 bases fitting TRBD1. The V gene end was trimmed by 10 bases and the J gene end by 9 bases; junction bases not matched to a gene: 14. This CDR3 has 15 residues. CDR1 is ENHRY, CDR2 SYGVKD, per germline. The CDR3 DNA sequence: TGTGCCACTGGCCCCACGGGACAGGGGGTGTCTGAGCAGTTCTTC. Amino acid sequence: CATGPTGQGVSEQFF.

The chain combines TRBV5-1 with TRBJ2-6, with 8 bases aligning to TRBD1. The germline V gene has CDR1 SGHRS and CDR2 YFSETQ. The CDR3 sequence is 20 residues long. V lost 0 bases and J lost 0; bases outside the gene matches: 11. This chain's CDR3 is CASSLVGQGHPRSGANVLTF. Written as DNA, the CDR3 is TGCGCCAGCAGCTTGGTTGGACAGGGCCACCCCCGCTCTGGGGCCAACGTCCTGACTTTC.

This clonotype was found a few times. V usage is TRBV20-1 and J usage is TRBJ1-1, with unresolved D. The ends were cut back, 2 bases at V and 7 bases at J, with 11 bases in the middle. There are 12 residues in the CDR3. Germline lookup yields CDR1 DFQATT and CDR2 SNEGSKA (reference sequence). CDR3 residues: CSARMASHEAFF. The CDR3 nucleotides read TGCAGTGCTAGAATGGCGTCCCATGAAGCTTTCTTT.

At least ten counts were recorded for this clonotype. CDR3 bases: TGCAGTGCTAGAGGGGGATTAGCGGGAGGTCATGGGACAGATACGCAGTATTTT. Protein product: CSARGGLAGGHGTDTQYF. The genes are TRBV20-1 and TRBJ2-3; 10 nucleotides agree with TRBD2. The junction had 13 bases not matched to a gene; V was cut back by 1 base and J by 3 bases. CDR1 and CDR2 (germline): DFQATT, SNEGSKA (reference sequence). This CDR3 is built from 18 residues.

The CDR3 sequence is CSARDLTGTPSNQPQHF. CDR3 nucleotide sequence: TGCAGTGCTAGAGATCTTACGGGGACACCGAGCAATCAGCCCCAGCATTTT. The chain recombines TRBV20-1 with TRBJ1-5; D may be TRBD1 (6 bases). The CDR3 totals 17 residues. Deletions cut 0 bases from V and 1 base from J, with 16 bases between. Germline V gene data show CDR1 as DFQATT and CDR2 as SNEGSKA (reference sequence).

In its sample, this clonotype was seen a few times. This chain connects TRBV20-1 to TRBJ2-7; a weak D match, TRBD1 (7 bases). With 6 bases removed from V and 6 bases from J, the gap between germline ends came to 24 bases. CDR3 length equals 15 residues. Germline-derived CDR1 and CDR2 are DFQATT and SNEGSKA (reference sequence). CDR3 in DNA: TGCAGTGCCCCCCTAATAAACAGGGGACTTGGCGAGCAGTACTTC. It translates to CSAPLINRGLGEQYF.

This clonotype showed up many times. V gene TRBV29-1 combines with J gene TRBJ2-7; 12 bases agree with TRBD1. V dropped 4 bases and J dropped 6; count of bases not matched to a gene: 7. The CDR3 has 14 residues. Germline V gives CDR1 SQVTM, CDR2 ANQGSEA. CDR3 protein: CSVAGQGAFGEQYF. CDR3 nucleotide sequence: TGCAGCGTTGCGGGACAGGGGGCATTCGGCGAGCAGTACTTC.

The chain combines TRBV11-1 with TRBJ2-7; 12 nucleotides match TRBD2. Germline V CDR1 and CDR2: SGHAT, FQDESV (reference sequence). The V gene end was trimmed by 4 bases and the J gene end by 2 bases; junction bases not matched to a gene: 15. This CDR3 comprises 19 residues. CDR3 coding DNA: TGTGCCAGCAGCTCGCCGGCCGGCCTAGCGGGAGGGCGGGCCTACGAGCAGTACTTC. Residues: CASSSPAGLAGGRAYEQYF.

The V and J genes are TRBV5-1 and TRBJ2-4; D is undetermined. Per germline, CDR1 SGHRS and CDR2 YFSETQ. The CDR3 runs 17 residues. Trimming cost V 1 base and J 1 base, with 15 bases left between them. The CDR3 protein is CASSLQDWFRAKNIQYF. Here the CDR3 DNA reads TGCGCCAGCAGCTTGCAAGACTGGTTTAGGGCCAAAAACATTCAGTACTTC.

Comments on this clonotype: The germline gene is not matched at one end of the junction; a read error may be the cause. The V gene is TRBV10-2, the J gene TRBJ2-5; D could derive from TRBD1 or TRBD2 (7 bases each). CDR1 is WSHSY and CDR2 is SAAADI in the germline V gene. The CDR3 loop spans 16 amino acids. The DNA for the CDR3 is TGCCCCAGCAGTGATCCAGGGGGGGAACTCCAAGAGACCCAGTACTTC. Translated, it gives CPSSDPGGELQETQYF.